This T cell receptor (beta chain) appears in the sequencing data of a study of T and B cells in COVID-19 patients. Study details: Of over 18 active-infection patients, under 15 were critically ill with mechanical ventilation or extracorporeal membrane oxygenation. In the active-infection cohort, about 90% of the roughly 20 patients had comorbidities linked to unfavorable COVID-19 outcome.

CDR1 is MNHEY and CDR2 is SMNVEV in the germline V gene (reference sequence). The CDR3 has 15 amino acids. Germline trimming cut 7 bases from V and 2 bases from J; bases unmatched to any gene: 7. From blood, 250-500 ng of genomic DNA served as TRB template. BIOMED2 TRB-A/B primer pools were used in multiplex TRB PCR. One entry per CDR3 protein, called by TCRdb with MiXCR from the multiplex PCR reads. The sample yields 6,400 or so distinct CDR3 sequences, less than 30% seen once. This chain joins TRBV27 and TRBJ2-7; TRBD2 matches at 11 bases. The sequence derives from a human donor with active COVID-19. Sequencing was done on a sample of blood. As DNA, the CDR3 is TGTGCCAGCATGAGACTAGCGGGAAACGCCTACGAGCAGTACTTC. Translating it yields CASMRLAGNAYEQYF.